Below are 10 T cell receptor beta chains sequenced from a single sample in a study of shared clonotypes between healthy human individuals. Produced via immunoSEQ multiplex PCR; TCRdb's table is partial and in-frame only. The sample includes 450,000 to 500,000 clones, roughly 78% of them seen just once. Sequenced sample: PBMCs. All receptors derive from a woman aged 40 to 50 in good health. Some clones in this sample may be carry-over from other donors' samples.

This clone showed up just a few times. The V gene is TRBV6-5, the J gene TRBJ2-7; the match to TRBD1 covers 10 bases. The CDR3 spans 15 residues. Germline loops: CDR1 MNHEY, CDR2 SVGAGI. J lost 3 bases, V lost 0 bases, and 2 bases had no gene match. Written as DNA, the CDR3 is TGTGCCAGCAGTTACTCTTGGACAGGGGGCTACGAGCAGTACTTC. It translates to CASSYSWTGGYEQYF.

The CDR3 DNA reads as TGTGCCAGCAGCTCCCAAGAGACCCAGTACTTC. It yields the protein CASSSQETQYF. The chain couples TRBV7-9 to TRBJ2-5; D is ambiguous. Germline V gene lookup returns CDR1 SEHNR and CDR2 FQNEAQ (reference sequence). The CDR3 loop spans 11 amino acids. Between the trimmed V and J ends, which lost 4 bases and 1 base, there was a span of 1 base.

This chain connects TRBV7-9 to TRBJ2-5; the match to TRBD2 covers 8 bases. The CDR3 contains 13 residues. V gave up 6 bases and J gave up 6 bases; unmatched junction bases: 6. CDR1 is SEHNR and CDR2 is FQNEAQ in the germline V gene (reference sequence). The CDR3 here is CASSSTSAQTQYF. Here the CDR3 DNA reads TGTGCCAGCAGTTCGACTAGCGCCCAGACCCAGTACTTC.

V gene TRBV29-1 combines with J gene TRBJ2-1; D ambiguous. Germline CDR1 reads SQVTM; CDR2 reads ANQGSEA. V lost 4 bases and J lost 7, with 8 bases in between. This CDR3 region has 11 residues. The CDR3 loop is CSVVTGNEQFF. The CDR3 DNA reads TGCAGCGTTGTGACCGGTAATGAGCAGTTCTTC.

The V and J genes are TRBV6-1 and TRBJ2-6; D remains unclear. Trimming pared 4 bases from V and 0 bases from J, leaving 10 bases between. The germline V gene has CDR1 MNHNS and CDR2 SASEGT. This CDR3 is built from 16 residues. The CDR3 protein is CASSALGDSGANVLTF. CDR3 DNA sequence: TGTGCCAGCAGTGCACTCGGTGACTCTGGGGCCAACGTCCTGACTTTC.

V gene TRBV29-1 combines with J gene TRBJ1-4; 7 bases are shared with TRBD1. Per the germline V gene, CDR1 is SQVTM and CDR2 is ANQGSEA. The CDR3 extends over 14 amino acids. With V trimmed by 6 bases and J by 5 bases, 9 bases remained unmatched. The CDR3 spells CSVSPGQKNEKLFF. The CDR3 region has the DNA TGCAGCGTGAGCCCGGGACAGAAGAATGAAAAACTGTTTTTT.

This clone was seen a handful of times. V gene TRBV30 combines with J gene TRBJ1-3, with D uncertain. CDR3 length: 13 residues. Trimming cost V 0 bases and J 1 base, with 4 bases left between them. Germline values: CDR1 GTSNPN, CDR2 SVGIG (reference sequence). CDR3 in DNA: TGTGCCTGGAGTGTAAAATCTGGAAACACCATATATTTT. It codes for CAWSVKSGNTIYF.

Here the CDR3 DNA reads TGCGCCAGCAGCATAACCGGGACTAGCGGAGTTACGACAGATACGCAGTATTTT. This translates into CASSITGTSGVTTDTQYF. This rearrangement joins TRBV5-1 to TRBJ2-3; 11 bases are a match to TRBD2. The germline CDR1 and CDR2 sequences are SGHRS and YFSETQ. Trimming cost V 4 bases and J 3 bases; bases outside gene matches: 13. CDR3 size: 18 residues.

The rearrangement uses TRBV9 and TRBJ2-7, with TRBD2 matching over 8 bases. Germline CDR1 SGDLS, CDR2 YYNGEE. With V trimmed by 0 bases and J by 2 bases, 7 bases remained unmatched. The CDR3 extends over 16 amino acids. CDR3: CASSVGGAGAAYEQYF. In DNA, the CDR3 is TGTGCCAGCAGCGTAGGAGGAGCGGGAGCGGCCTACGAGCAGTACTTC.

The chain carries TRBV15 and TRBJ1-5; D is undetermined. Trimming took 4 bases from V and 3 from J, leaving 7 bases between them. The CDR3 contains 13 residues. Germline lookup yields CDR1 LNHNV and CDR2 YYDKDF (reference sequence). CDR3 in amino acids: CATSTEYNQPQHF. The CDR3 region has the DNA TGTGCCACCAGCACAGAGTACAATCAGCCCCAGCATTTT.